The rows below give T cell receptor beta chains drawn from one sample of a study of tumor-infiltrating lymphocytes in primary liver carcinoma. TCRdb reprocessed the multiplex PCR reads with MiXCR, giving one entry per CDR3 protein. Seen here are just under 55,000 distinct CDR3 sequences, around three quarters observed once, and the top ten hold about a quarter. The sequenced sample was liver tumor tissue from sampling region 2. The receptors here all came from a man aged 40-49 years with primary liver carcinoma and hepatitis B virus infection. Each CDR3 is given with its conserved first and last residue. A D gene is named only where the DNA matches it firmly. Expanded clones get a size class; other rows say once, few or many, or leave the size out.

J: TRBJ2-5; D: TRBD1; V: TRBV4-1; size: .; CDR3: CASSQDSGGQDTQYF; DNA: TGCGCCAGCAGCCAAGATTCAGGGGGCCAAGATACCCAATACTTC
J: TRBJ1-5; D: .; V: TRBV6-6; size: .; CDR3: CASSYRVVYSNQPQHF; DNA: TGTGCGAGTAGTTACCGAGTAGTGTATAGCAATCAGCCCCAGCATTTT
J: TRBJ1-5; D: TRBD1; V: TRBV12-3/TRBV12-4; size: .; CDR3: CGSSFGTGGNQPQHF; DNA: TGTGGCAGTAGTTTTGGGACAGGGGGCAATCAGCCCCAGCATTTT
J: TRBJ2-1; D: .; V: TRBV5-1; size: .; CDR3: CASSSTGAVNNEHFF; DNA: TGCGCCAGCAGCTCCACTGGGGCAGTAAACAATGAGCACTTCTTC
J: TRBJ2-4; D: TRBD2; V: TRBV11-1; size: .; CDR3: CVSSFPGTSGTKNIQYF; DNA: TGTGTCAGCAGCTTTCCCGGGACTAGCGGGACCAAAAACATCCAGTACTTC
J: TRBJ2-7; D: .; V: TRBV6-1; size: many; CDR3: CASRGEVVAISHEQYF; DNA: TGTGCCAGCAGGGGGGAGGTGGTTGCGATCTCCCACGAGCAGTACTTC
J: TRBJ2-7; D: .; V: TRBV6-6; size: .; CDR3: CASMRFGTRSDYEQYF; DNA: TGTGCTAGCATGAGATTTGGGACTCGATCGGACTACGAGCAGTACTTC
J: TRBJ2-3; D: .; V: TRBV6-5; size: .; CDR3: CASHGVNTQFF; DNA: TGTGCCAGCCATGGAGTGAATACGCAGTTTTTT
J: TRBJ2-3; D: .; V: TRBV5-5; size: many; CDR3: CASSLGVDSSTDTQYF; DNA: TGTGCCAGCAGCTTGGGAGTTGACTCTAGCACAGATACGCAGTATTTT
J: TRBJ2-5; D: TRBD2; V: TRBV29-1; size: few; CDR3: CSVVLFNGLAQRETQYF; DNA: TGCAGCGTTGTACTTTTCAACGGACTAGCGCAACGAGAGACCCAGTACTTC
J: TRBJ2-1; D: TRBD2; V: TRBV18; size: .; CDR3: CASSRAGLANFNEQFF; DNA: TGTGCCAGCTCACGAGCCGGACTAGCAAACTTCAATGAGCAGTTCTTC
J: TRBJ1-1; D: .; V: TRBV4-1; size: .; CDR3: CASSPCGGLNTEAFF; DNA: TGCGCCAGTAGCCCCTGCGGAGGGTTGAACACCGAAGCTTTCTTT
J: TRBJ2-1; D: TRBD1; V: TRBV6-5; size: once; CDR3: CTSSWHDRGNEQFF; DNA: TGTACCAGCAGTTGGCACGACAGGGGCAATGAGCAGTTCTTC
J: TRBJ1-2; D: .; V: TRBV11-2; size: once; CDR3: CASSLEGSYAYTF; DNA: TGTGCCAGCAGCTTAGAGGGGAGCTACGCCTACACCTTC
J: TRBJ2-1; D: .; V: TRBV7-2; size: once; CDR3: CASSPDQYNEQFF; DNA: TGTGCCAGCAGCCCCGACCAGTACAATGAGCAGTTCTTC
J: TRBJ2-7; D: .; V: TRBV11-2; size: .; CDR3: CASSLVFLSCEQYF; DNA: TGTGCCAGCAGCTTGGTATTCCTCTCCTGCGAGCAGTACTTC
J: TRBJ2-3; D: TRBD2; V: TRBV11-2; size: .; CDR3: CVSSLEGLARTDTQYF; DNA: TGTGTTAGCAGCTTAGAGGGACTAGCGCGGACAGATACGCAGTATTTT
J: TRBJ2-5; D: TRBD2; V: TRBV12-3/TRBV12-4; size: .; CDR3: CASSLRLTSGGNQEIQYF; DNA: TGTGCCAGCAGTCTGCGTCTTACTAGCGGAGGGAACCAAGAGATCCAGTACTTC
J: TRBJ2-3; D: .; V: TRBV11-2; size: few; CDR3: CASSLGRSNTQYF; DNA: TGTGCCAGCAGCCTAGGAAGGAGTAATACGCAGTATTTT